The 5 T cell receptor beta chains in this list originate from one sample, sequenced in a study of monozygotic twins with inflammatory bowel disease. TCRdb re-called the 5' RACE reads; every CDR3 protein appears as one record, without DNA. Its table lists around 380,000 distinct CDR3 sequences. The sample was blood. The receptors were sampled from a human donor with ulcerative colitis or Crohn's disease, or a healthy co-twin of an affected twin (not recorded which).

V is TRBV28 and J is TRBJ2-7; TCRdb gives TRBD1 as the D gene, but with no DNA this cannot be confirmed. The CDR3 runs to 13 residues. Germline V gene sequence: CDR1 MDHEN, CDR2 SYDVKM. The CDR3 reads CASSEQGTYEQYF. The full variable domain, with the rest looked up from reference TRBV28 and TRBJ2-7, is DVKVTQSSRYLVKRTGEKVFLECVQDMDHENMFWYRQDPGLGLRLIYFSYDVKMKEKGDIPEGYSVSREKKERFSLILESASTNQTSMYLCASSEQGTYEQYFGPGTRLTVT.

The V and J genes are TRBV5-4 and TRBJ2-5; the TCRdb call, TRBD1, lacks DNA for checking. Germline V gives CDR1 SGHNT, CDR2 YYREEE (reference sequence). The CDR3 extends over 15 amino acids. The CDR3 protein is CASSSSRGAQETQYF.

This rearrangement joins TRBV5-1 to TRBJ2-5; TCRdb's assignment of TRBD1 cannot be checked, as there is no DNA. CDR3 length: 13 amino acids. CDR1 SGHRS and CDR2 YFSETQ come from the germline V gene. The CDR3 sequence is CASTLPGAGQSYF.

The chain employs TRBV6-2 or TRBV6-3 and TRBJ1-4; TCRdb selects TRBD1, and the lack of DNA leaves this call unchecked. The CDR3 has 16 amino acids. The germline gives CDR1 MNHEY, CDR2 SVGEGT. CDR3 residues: CASSRDLVGTNEKLFF.

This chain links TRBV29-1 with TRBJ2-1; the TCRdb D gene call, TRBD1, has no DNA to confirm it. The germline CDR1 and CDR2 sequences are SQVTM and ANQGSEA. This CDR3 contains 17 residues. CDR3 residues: CSVHLMGVVSSANEQFF.